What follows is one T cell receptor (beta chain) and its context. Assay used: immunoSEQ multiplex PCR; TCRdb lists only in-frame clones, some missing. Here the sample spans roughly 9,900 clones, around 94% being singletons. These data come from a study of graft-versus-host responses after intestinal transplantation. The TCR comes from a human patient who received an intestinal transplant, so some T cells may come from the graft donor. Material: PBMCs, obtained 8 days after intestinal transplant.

CDR3 residues: CSVEEGGDNSRAQYF. As DNA, the CDR3 is TGCAGCGTTGAAGAGGGGGGAGACAATTCCAGGGCGCAGTATTTT. The rearrangement links TRBV29-1 to TRBJ2-3; maybe TRBD2 (6 bases). The CDR3 is made up of 15 amino acids. V lost 0 bases and J lost 10, with 20 bases in between. Germline assignment: CDR1 SQVTM and CDR2 ANQGSEA.